This TCR beta chain was obtained from a study of blood T cell repertoires in COVID-19. Overall study context: There were acute and convalescent COVID-19 samples, and they came from the United States, Italy and Spain. In each case, the material was cDNA or gDNA derived from T cells, B-cell-depleted T cells, or PBMCs.

In the original analysis: Estimation of nucleated cell counts relied on the amplification of reference gene primers. Method: immunoSEQ multiplex PCR; TCRdb's copy keeps in-frame clones and lacks some. That table furnishes V, J and clone size, whereas the DNA furnished D and trimming. The sample consists of 70,000 to 95,000 clones, around 90% of them appearing once. Germline V gene lookup returns CDR1 MNHEY and CDR2 SVGAGI. V gave up 0 bases and J gave up 9 bases; unmatched junction bases: 6. The CDR3 is made up of 16 amino acids. The chain is built from TRBV6-5 and TRBJ1-6; 9 bases agree with TRBD1. The source material was peripheral blood. The TCR was taken from a man aged 45-65 years with active COVID-19. The CDR3 sequence: CASSYSFLDRGSPLHF. In nucleotides, the CDR3 is TGTGCCAGCAGTTACTCGTTTCTGGACAGGGGTTCACCCCTCCACTTT.